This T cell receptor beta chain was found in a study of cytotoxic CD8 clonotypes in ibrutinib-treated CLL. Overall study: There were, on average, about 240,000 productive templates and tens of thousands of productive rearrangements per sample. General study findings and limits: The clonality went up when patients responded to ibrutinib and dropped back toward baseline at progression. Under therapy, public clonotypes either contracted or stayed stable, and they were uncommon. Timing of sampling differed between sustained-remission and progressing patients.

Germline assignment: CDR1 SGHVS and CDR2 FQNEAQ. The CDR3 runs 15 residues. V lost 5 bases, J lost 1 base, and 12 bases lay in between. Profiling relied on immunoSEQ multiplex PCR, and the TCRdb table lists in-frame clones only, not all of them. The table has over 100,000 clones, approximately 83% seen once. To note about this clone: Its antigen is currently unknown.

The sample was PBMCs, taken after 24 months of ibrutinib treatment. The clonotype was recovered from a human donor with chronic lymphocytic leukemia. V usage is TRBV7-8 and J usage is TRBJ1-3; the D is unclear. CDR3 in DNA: TGTGCCAGCAGCGGGCGGTCCTTATCTGGAAACACCATATATTTT. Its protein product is CASSGRSLSGNTIYF.